Here is one T cell receptor beta chain with its context. It has no known antigen specificity. No much larger clone exists at a distance of one base, and base qualities are not known. The method behind the library was PCR. Sequenced using an Illumina HiSeq 4000. High-throughput sequencing was used to profile the CDR3 region of the TCR beta-chain in every patient. The study's processing was this. Drawing on CDR3 differences between clinicopathological groups, the researchers built a classifier meant to tell apart patients with distant-metastatic papillary thyroid cancer. To measure repertoire diversity the researchers used the Shannon index, while the Morisita-Horn index served to gauge how similar the tumor and blood repertoires were. Clones were called with MiXCR by TCRdb after fastp trimmed the public reads at Q25, and only in-frame beta chains were retained. The V and J calls here are based on TCRdb, not the publication. For this sample the table gives under 20,000 clones, of which approximately 27% were detected only once. The top ten hold about 20% of the sample.

The data belong to a study of metastatic and nonmetastatic thyroid tumors (dated by TCRdb to the early 2020s). Turning to the overall study: Repertoires from peripheral blood and from tumor or nodule tissue samples of malignant and benign thyroid patients were compared.

Its CDR3 holds 17 amino acids, cysteine through phenylalanine. CDR3 DNA only is kept here, 51 bases in frame from base 1. V lost 3 bases and J lost 5 bases; the stretch between them is 25 bases long. The germline V gene (reference sequence) specifies DFQATT as CDR1 and SNEGSKA as CDR2. Broad study findings and their caveats: In both blood and tumor samples, TCR beta diversity was reported to be significantly higher in malignant tumors than in benign nodules.

No patient had received any treatment before thyroid surgery. The study retrospectively analysed patient clinical samples collected from the early 2010s to the late 2010s using T-cell receptor beta sequencing. The specimen was tumor tissue. The chain was built from TRBV20-1 and TRBJ2-5; matching of 6 bases hints at TRBD2 as the D gene. The receptor was derived from a female donor with papillary thyroid cancer or a benign thyroid nodule (not recorded which). Some clones in this sample may be carry-over from other donors' samples. The nucleotides are TGCAGTGCTAGGATGCTGGTCGGGACTCTCGTGAGGGAGACCCAGTACTTC. Its coded protein is CSARMLVGTLVRETQYF.